This TCR beta chain is from a study of tissue T cells after allogeneic stem cell transplantation. General study points: Which tissue TCRs were alloreactive or antigen-specific was not determined. Some clones might be persisting host cells. Within patients, tissue anatomy strongly shaped TCR repertoire composition.

Assay used: immunoSEQ multiplex PCR; TCRdb lists only in-frame clones, some missing. The repertoire holds under 30,000 clones, 73% seen once, with 7.5% to 9% in the top ten. On this clone: As yet, its antigen is unknown.

The TCR sequence derives from a female donor aged 60 or older with lung cancer. Specimen: tissue from the ileum, collected at autopsy.

CDR3 nucleotides: TGTGCCAGCAGCAGGGGGAATAGTCCCCAGCATTTT. Translated, it gives CASSRGNSPQHF. The genes are TRBV7-9 and TRBJ1-5; tentatively, D is TRBD1 (6 bases). This CDR3 is 12 amino acids long. Germline CDR1 and CDR2: SEHNR and FQNEAQ (reference sequence). With 5 bases removed from V and 10 bases from J, the gap between germline ends came to 12 bases.